Reported below is one T cell receptor (beta chain). What it recognizes is unknown. This entry comes from a study of identical twins. Unique molecular identifiers were present on the cDNA, which also gained a universal primer site by template switching. Via MiXCR, TCRdb re-called the 5' RACE reads, giving one row per CDR3 protein. The data hold approximately 230,000 distinct CDR3 sequences, with roughly 7.1% observed a single time. Germline V gives CDR1 KGHSH, CDR2 LQKENI. The CDR3 spans 19 residues. Between the trimmed V and J ends, which lost 4 bases and 4 bases, there was a span of 23 bases. Overall study findings and caveats: Researchers reported excess low generation probability among twin-shared out-of-frame alpha sequences. There were fewer insertions in abundant cord blood beta clonotypes, but memory repertoires showed no such pattern.

A further study also used this sample, focusing on T cells expressing NK-cell markers.

Sequenced input: CD8+ T cells sorted from blood. The chain joins TRBV18 to TRBJ2-6, with D maybe TRBD2 (6 bases). The receptor's source is a woman younger than 30 in good health. The CDR3 nucleotides are TGTGCCAGCTCACTAAAGAGGGAGGCCGAGGAGTTAGGGGCCAACGTCCTGACTTTC. This translates into CASSLKREAEELGANVLTF.